This record looks at one T cell receptor (beta chain) sequence and its context. Germline V gene data show CDR1 as LNHDA and CDR2 as SQIVND (reference sequence). Trimming pared 5 bases from V and 5 bases from J, leaving 10 bases between. CDR3 length equals 13 residues. TCRdb keeps only in-frame clones here, not all; method: immunoSEQ multiplex PCR. The sample carries 200,000 to 250,000 clones, approximately 89% recorded once. This record belongs to a study of blood T cell repertoires in COVID-19. The V gene is TRBV19, the J gene TRBJ1-5, with no clear D. The sequence was collected from a woman aged 25 to 39 who had been exposed to COVID-19. The sequenced sample was PBMCs or T cells enriched from blood (not recorded which). This CDR3 reads CASSGTADQPQHF. In DNA, the CDR3 is TGTGCCAGTAGTGGAACAGCCGATCAGCCCCAGCATTTT.